The clone carrying this TCR beta chain was counted once. The germline gives CDR1 LNHDA, CDR2 SQIVND (reference sequence). The CDR3 has 18 amino acids. Trimming cost V 5 bases and J 0 bases, with 20 bases left between them. In the authors' workflow: Amplified reference gene primers provided the basis for estimating nucleated cell counts. This table comes from immunoSEQ multiplex PCR, and its TCRdb copy is limited to in-frame clones, with some not included. Clone size and the V and J calls come from that table; the DNA yielded D and trimming. The sample has some 160,000 clones, approximately 84% seen once. The data were obtained in a study of blood T cell repertoires in COVID-19. About the research overall: Acute and convalescent COVID-19 samples came from the United States, Italy and Spain. Sample material is recorded as cDNA or gDNA derived from T cells, B-cell-depleted T cells, or PBMCs.

The receptor's source is a man in his 70s with active or convalescent COVID-19. Sequenced sample: peripheral blood. This chain uses TRBV19 with TRBJ1-5; maybe TRBD1 (6 bases). The CDR3 region is CASSYPTGRSYSNQPQHF. The CDR3, as DNA: TGTGCCAGTAGTTACCCTACAGGGCGGTCATATAGCAATCAGCCCCAGCATTTT. Variable domain in full (rest from reference TRBV19 and TRBJ1-5): DGGITQSPKYLFRKEGQNVTLSCEQNLNHDAMYWYRQDPGQGLRLIYYSQIVNDFQKGDIAEGYSVSREKKESFPLTVTSAQKNPTAFYLCASSYPTGRSYSNQPQHFGDGTRLSIL.